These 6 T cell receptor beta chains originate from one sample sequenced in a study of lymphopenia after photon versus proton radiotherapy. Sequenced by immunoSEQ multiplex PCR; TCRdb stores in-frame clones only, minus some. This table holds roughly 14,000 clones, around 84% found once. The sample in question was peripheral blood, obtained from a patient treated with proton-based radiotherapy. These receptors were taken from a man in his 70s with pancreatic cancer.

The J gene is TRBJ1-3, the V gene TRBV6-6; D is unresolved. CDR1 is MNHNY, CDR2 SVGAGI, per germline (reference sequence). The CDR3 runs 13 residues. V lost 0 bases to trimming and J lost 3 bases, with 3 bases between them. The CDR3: CASSYSHGNTIYF. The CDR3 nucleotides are TGTGCCAGCAGTTACTCGCATGGAAACACCATATATTTT.

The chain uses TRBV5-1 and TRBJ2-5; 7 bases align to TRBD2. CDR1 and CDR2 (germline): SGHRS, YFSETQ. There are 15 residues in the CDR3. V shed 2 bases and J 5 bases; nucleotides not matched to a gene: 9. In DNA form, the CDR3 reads TGCGCCAGCAGCTTTAGTGCGGGAGCAGGGGAGACCCAGTACTTC. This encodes CASSFSAGAGETQYF. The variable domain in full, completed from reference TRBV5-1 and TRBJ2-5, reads KAGVTQTPRYLIKTRGQQVTLSCSPISGHRSVSWYQQTPGQGLQFLFEYFSETQRNKGNFPGRFSGRQFSNSRSEMNVSTLELGDSALYLCASSFSAGAGETQYFGPGTRLLVL.

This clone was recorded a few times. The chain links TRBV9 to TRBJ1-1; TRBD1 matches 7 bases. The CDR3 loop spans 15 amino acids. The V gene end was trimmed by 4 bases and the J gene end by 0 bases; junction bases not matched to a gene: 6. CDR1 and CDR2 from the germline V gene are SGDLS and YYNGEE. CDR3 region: CASSPRDSLNTEAFF. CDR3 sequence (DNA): TGTGCCAGCAGCCCCCGGGACAGTCTGAACACTGAAGCTTTCTTT.

CDR3 loop: CASSQDHLGRAGYGYTF. The DNA for the CDR3 is TGTGCCAGCAGCCAAGATCACCTGGGCAGGGCGGGCTATGGCTACACCTTC. This chain links TRBV4-2 with TRBJ1-2, with TRBD1 as a possible D gene (5 bases). The CDR3 length is 17 residues. V was clipped by 0 bases and J by 4 bases, with 18 bases between them. Germline lookup yields CDR1 LGHNA and CDR2 YNFKEQ.

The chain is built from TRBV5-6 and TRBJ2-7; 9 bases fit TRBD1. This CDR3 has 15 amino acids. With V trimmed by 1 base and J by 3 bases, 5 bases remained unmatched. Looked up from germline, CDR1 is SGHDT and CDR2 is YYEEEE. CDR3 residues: CASSLLGDRDYEQYF. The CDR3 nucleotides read TGTGCCAGCAGCTTGTTGGGGGACAGGGACTACGAGCAGTACTTC.

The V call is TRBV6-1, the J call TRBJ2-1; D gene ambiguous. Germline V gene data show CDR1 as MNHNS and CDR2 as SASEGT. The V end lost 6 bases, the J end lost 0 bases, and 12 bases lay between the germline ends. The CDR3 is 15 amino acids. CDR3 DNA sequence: TGTGCCAGCAGCGGTCAATTGAGCTCCTACAATGAGCAGTTCTTC. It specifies CASSGQLSSYNEQFF.